The TCR beta chain described here comes from a study of PD-1 blockade in mismatch repair-deficient tumors. At the level of the study: Patients had fewer than 15 mismatch repair-deficient cancer types and were previously treated and progressing. Study-wide results and caveats: After pembrolizumab, tumor-resident clones rose rapidly, then generally contracted before radiologic responses.

All patients were mismatch repair deficient, assessed by either PCR or immunohistochemistry. The TCR-sequenced patients were a few responders to pembrolizumab. Profiled with immunoSEQ multiplex PCR; TCRdb holds only in-frame clones, not every one. The table includes some 120,000 clones, around 87% detected once. With regard to this clone: Its matching antigen is unknown.

V was shortened by 2 bases and J by 0 bases, with 9 bases between the two germline ends. This CDR3 comprises 15 residues. Germline V gives CDR1 SGHDT, CDR2 YYEEEE. This sequence joins TRBV5-6 and TRBJ2-1; D may be TRBD2 (6 bases). The clonotype originates from an adult with mismatch repair-deficient cancer. The sequenced sample was peripheral blood, obtained 44 weeks after starting pembrolizumab. The DNA for the CDR3 is TGTGCCAGCAGCTTCGTCGGGAGCTCCTACAATGAGCAGTTCTTC. It is translated as CASSFVGSSYNEQFF.